These T cell receptor beta chains were read from a single sample in a study of T cell changes during pregnancy in multiple sclerosis. Profiled with immunoSEQ multiplex PCR; TCRdb holds only in-frame clones, not every one. The sample has tens of thousands of clones, approximately 90% seen once. The specimen was CD4+ T cells from peripheral blood mononuclear cells, collected in the first trimester of pregnancy. Every receptor here comes from a female donor with multiple sclerosis, enrolled in a pregnancy study. Each CDR3 is given with its conserved first and last residue. Fields, in order: clone size, V gene, J gene, D gene, CDR3 DNA, CDR3 protein. D genes are given only for firm matches. Only some rows state a clone size, as once, few, many or a class for expanded clones.

-,TRBV11-3,TRBJ2-3,TRBD2,TGTGCCAGCAGCTTAGGAGTAGCGGGAGGGCCAAATACGCAGTATTTT,CASSLGVAGGPNTQYF
-,TRBV5-8,TRBJ1-4,TRBD1,TGTGCCACCACGGCGGCAGGGGGTAATGAAAAACTGTTTTTT,CATTAAGGNEKLFF
-,TRBV18,TRBJ1-1,TRBD1,TGTGCCAGCTCACCACCACAGGGGGGGAATGAAGCTTTCTTT,CASSPPQGGNEAFF
-,TRBV6-1,TRBJ1-5,TRBD1,TGTGCCAGCAGCCGAGGGACAGGGGATCAGCCCCAGCATTTT,CASSRGTGDQPQHF
medium-sized,TRBV27,TRBJ1-6,-,TGTGCCAGCACCCTCACGGCGGATAATTCACCCCTCCACTTT,CASTLTADNSPLHF
few,TRBV28,TRBJ1-2,-,TGTGCCAGCAGTTCGGCAGGTCGAGGCTACACCTTC,CASSSAGRGYTF
-,TRBV19,TRBJ1-1,-,TGTGCCAGTAGTGTCGGTGGGGGGGGATACACTGAAGCTTTCTTT,CASSVGGGGYTEAFF
-,TRBV11-2,TRBJ2-1,TRBD2,TGTGCCAGCAGCCGAACCGGGACTAGCGGGGGGCTATTCAATGAGCAGTTCTTC,CASSRTGTSGGLFNEQFF
-,TRBV27,TRBJ2-1,TRBD2,TGTGCCAGCAGTGTTAGCGGGAGCTCTGTCTACAATGAGCAGTTCTTC,CASSVSGSSVYNEQFF
once,TRBV5-1,TRBJ1-4,TRBD1,TGCGCCAGCAAAATGGACAGGGTTAATGAAAAACTGTTTTTT,CASKMDRVNEKLFF
-,TRBV6-5,TRBJ2-7,TRBD1,TGTGCCAGCAGGCGACAGGGGGGCTACGAGCAGTACTTC,CASRRQGGYEQYF
-,TRBV6-5,TRBJ2-5,TRBD1,TGTGCCAGCAGTAAGGACAGGGGGGAGACCCAGTACTTC,CASSKDRGETQYF
-,TRBV9,TRBJ1-5,-,TGTGCCAGCAGCGTAGCAGGGGAACACAATCAGCCCCAGCATTTT,CASSVAGEHNQPQHF
-,TRBV9,TRBJ1-1,-,TGTGCCAGCAGCGTAGCTGCAGGGCAAAACACTGAAGCTTTCTTT,CASSVAAGQNTEAFF
-,TRBV7-2,TRBJ2-7,-,TGTGCCAGCAGCCCGGCCTACGAGCAGTACTTC,CASSPAYEQYF
few,TRBV7-9,TRBJ2-7,-,TGTGCCAGCAGCTTATTTGCCCGGGGTCAGTACTTC,CASSLFARGQYF
-,TRBV4-1,TRBJ1-5,-,TGCGCCAGCAGCCAACATCCCGGAGCGTGGCGCGATAGCAATCAGCCCCAGCATTTT,CASSQHPGAWRDSNQPQHF
few,TRBV5-4,TRBJ2-1,-,TGTGCCAGCAGCTTGGCTGGGCGCGGGCCAGCCTACAATGAGCAGTTCTTC,CASSLAGRGPAYNEQFF
-,TRBV9,TRBJ2-1,-,TGTGCCAGCAGCGTAAGTTGGACTTACAATGAGCAGTTCTTC,CASSVSWTYNEQFF
-,TRBV7-8,TRBJ2-2,TRBD1,TGTGCCACCTCCAGGGGGAGAACAAACACCGGGGAGCTGTTTTTT,CATSRGRTNTGELFF
once,TRBV27,TRBJ2-1,TRBD2,TGTGCCAGCAGTTTGACTAGCGGCTCCTACAATGAGCAGTTCTTC,CASSLTSGSYNEQFF
once,TRBV27,TRBJ1-1,TRBD1,TGTGCCAGCAGCCGTTCTACAGGGGACACTGAAGCTTTCTTT,CASSRSTGDTEAFF
-,TRBV5-4,TRBJ1-6,-,TGTGCCAGCAGCGCCCGAAATCAGGGGTCTAATTCACCCCTCCACTTT,CASSARNQGSNSPLHF
-,TRBV18,TRBJ1-1,-,TGTGCCAGCTCACTGATTCAGGAGAACACTGAAGCTTTCTTT,CASSLIQENTEAFF
-,TRBV10-3,TRBJ2-3,TRBD2,TGTGCCATCAGATCCGGGAGGGCCACAGATACGCAGTATTTT,CAIRSGRATDTQYF
-,TRBV29-1,TRBJ1-2,-,TGCAGCGTTGAAGATTCCAAGGGGCCGTGGGGCTACACCTTC,CSVEDSKGPWGYTF
-,TRBV7-6,TRBJ2-3,-,TGTGCCAGCAGCTTAGGAGCGGATACGCAGTATTTT,CASSLGADTQYF
-,TRBV10-2,TRBJ2-1,-,TGCGCCAGCAGGGACACAGGGAATCTTTACAATGAGCAGTTCTTC,CASRDTGNLYNEQFF
-,TRBV28,TRBJ2-1,TRBD2,TGTGCCAGCAGTCCCATACTAGCGGGAGTTAATGAGCAGTTCTTC,CASSPILAGVNEQFF